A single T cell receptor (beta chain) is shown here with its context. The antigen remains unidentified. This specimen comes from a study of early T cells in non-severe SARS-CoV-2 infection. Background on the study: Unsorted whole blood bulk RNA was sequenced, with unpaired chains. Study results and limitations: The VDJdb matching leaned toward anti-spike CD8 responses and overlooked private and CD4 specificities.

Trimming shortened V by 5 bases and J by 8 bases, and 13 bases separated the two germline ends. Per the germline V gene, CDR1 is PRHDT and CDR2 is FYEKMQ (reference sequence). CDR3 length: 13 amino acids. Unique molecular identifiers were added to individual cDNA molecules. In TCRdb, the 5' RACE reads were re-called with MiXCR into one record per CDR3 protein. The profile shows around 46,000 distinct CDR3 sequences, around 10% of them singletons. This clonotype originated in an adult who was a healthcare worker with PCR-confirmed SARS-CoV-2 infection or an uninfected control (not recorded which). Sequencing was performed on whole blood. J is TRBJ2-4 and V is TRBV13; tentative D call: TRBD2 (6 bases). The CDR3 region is CASSRRRGDIQYF. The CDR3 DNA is TGTGCCAGCAGCCGGAGGAGGGGAGACATTCAGTACTTC.